This T cell receptor beta chain derives from a study of blood T cells in healthy people across ages. Then a second PCR, running roughly 6 to 12 cycles, was carried out with a sample-barcoded 5' primer and a J-beta primer mix. TCRdb ran MiXCR on the 5' RACE reads and lists one entry per CDR3 protein. The repertoire holds about 2 million distinct CDR3 sequences, about 49% seen once, with less than 2.5% in the top ten. The CDR3 extends over 14 amino acids. Germline loops: CDR1 SGHNT, CDR2 YENEEA. Whenever a sample was processed, at least 7 million PBMCs were isolated. This clonotype was recorded once. Germline is not matched at one junction end, which may reflect a read error.

The chain carries TRBV11-3 and TRBJ2-3; TRBD1 matches 8 bases. The specimen was blood. The TCR was taken from a woman in her thirties or forties in good health. The CDR3 region is CTSSFTGGTDTQYF. The CDR3 DNA reads TGTACCAGCAGCTTCACAGGGGGGACAGATACGCAGTATTTT.